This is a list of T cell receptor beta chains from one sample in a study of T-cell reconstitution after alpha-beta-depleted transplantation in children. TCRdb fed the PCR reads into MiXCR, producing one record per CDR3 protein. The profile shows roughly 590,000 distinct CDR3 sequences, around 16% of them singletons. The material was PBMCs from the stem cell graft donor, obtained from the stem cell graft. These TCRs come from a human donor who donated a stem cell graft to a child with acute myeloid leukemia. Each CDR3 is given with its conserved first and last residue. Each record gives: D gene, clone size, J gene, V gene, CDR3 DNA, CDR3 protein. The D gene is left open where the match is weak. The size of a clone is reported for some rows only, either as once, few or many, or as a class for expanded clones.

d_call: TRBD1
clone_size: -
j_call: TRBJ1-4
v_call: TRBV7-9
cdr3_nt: TGTGCCACCAGGGGGGGCGACAAGCGGGAAAAACTGTTTTTT
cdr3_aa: CATRGGDKREKLFF

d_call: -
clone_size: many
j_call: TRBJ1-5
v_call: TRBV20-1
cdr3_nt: TGCAGTGCTAGAGATTCGCAGGGACCACGCAATCAGCCCCAGCATTTT
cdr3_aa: CSARDSQGPRNQPQHF

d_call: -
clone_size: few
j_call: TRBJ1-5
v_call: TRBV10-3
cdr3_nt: TGTGCCATCAGCGGAGGGTTCGGGCAGCCCCAGCATTTT
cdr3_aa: CAISGGFGQPQHF

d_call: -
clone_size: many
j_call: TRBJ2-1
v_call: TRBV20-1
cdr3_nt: TGCAGTGCTAGACGGGTTTACAGTGAGCAGTTCTTC
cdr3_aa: CSARRVYSEQFF

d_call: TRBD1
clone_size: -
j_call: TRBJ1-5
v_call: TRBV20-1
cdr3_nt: TGCAGTGCTGCCCCCCCAGGGGGTAATCAGCCCCAGCATTTT
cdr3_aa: CSAAPPGGNQPQHF

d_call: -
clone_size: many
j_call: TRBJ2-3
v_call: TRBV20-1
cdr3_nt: TGCAGTGCTAGAAGGGGGGTCGACCATACGCAGTATTTT
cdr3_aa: CSARRGVDHTQYF

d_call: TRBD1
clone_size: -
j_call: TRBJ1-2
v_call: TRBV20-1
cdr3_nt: TGCAGTGCGAGAGACAGGGTCCATGGCTACACCTTC
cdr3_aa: CSARDRVHGYTF

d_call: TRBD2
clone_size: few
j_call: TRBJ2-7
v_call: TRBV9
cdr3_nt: TGTGCCAGCAGCCCTAGCGGGGCGGGAGACGAGCAGTACTTC
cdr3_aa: CASSPSGAGDEQYF

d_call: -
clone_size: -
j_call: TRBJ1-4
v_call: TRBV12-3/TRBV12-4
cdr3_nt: TGTGCCTCCCGGGGGACTAATGAAAAACTGTTTTTT
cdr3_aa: CASRGTNEKLFF

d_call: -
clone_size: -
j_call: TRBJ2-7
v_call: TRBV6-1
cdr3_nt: TGTGCCAGCAGCTCGATTTACGGGCCGGTCAGGGACCCCCACGAGCAGTACTTC
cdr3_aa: CASSSIYGPVRDPHEQYF

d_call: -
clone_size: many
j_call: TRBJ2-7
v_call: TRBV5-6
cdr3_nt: TGTGCCAGCAGCTGGGACTCGGACTACGAGCAGTACTTC
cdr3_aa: CASSWDSDYEQYF

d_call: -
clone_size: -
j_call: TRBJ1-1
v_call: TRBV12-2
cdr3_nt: TGTGCAAGTCGCCAGCACAGGGGGCGGACTGAAGCTTTCTTT
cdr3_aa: CASRQHRGRTEAFF

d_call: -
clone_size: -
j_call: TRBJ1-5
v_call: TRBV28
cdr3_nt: TGTGCCAGCAGTTTTCTCCTCGAAGCCGGACTTATCAATCAGCCCCAGCATTTT
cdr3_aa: CASSFLLEAGLINQPQHF

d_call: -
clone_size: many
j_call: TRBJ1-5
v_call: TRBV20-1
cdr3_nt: TGCAGTGCTAGCGTCACAGGTAATCAGCCCCAGCATTTT
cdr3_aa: CSASVTGNQPQHF

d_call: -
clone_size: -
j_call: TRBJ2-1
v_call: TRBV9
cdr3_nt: TGTGCCAGCAGCGTAGACACTCCCCTGGGAGAGCAGTTCTTC
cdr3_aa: CASSVDTPLGEQFF

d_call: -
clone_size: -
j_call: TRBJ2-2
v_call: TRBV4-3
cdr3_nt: TGCGCCAGCAGCCAAGATCGGAAATATTACAGGCCCACCGGGGAGCTGTTTTTT
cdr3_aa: CASSQDRKYYRPTGELFF

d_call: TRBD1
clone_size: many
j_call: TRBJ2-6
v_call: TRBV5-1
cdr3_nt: TGCGCCACCAGCGGACAGGGCAATTCTGGGGCCAACGTCCTGACTTTC
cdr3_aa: CATSGQGNSGANVLTF

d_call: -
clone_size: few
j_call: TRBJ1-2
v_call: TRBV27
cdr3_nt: TGTGCCAGCAGTTTGAGGGGTAGGCAGCCCCCTGATGGCTACACCTTC
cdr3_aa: CASSLRGRQPPDGYTF

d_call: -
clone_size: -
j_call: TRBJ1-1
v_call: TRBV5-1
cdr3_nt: TGCGCCAGCAGCTTAACAGGTCCGGGGGACACTGAAGCTTTCTTT
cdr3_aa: CASSLTGPGDTEAFF

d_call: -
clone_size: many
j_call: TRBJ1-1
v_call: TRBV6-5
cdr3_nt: TGTGCCAGCAGTTACGGGGGGGAGGACACTGAAGCTTTCTTT
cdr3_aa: CASSYGGEDTEAFF

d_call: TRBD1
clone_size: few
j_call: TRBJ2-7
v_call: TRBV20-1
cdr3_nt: TGCAGTGCTAGGGCGGACAGGGGGCTCAACGAGCAGTACTTC
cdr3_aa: CSARADRGLNEQYF

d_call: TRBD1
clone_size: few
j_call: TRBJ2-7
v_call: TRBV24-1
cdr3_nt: TGTGCCACCAGTGATGGGACAGGTCGTTTGGACGAGCAGTACTTC
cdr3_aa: CATSDGTGRLDEQYF

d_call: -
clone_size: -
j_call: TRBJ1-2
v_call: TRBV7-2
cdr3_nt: TGTGCCAGCAGCCGTGGATCAGGGGGCTACACCTTC
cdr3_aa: CASSRGSGGYTF

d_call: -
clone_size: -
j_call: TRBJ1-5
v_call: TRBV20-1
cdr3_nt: TGCAGTGCTAGAGTTGGGTTTAGGCGGAGCAATCAGCCCCAGCATTTT
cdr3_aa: CSARVGFRRSNQPQHF

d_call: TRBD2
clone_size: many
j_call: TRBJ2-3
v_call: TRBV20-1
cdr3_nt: TGCAGTGCGGAGACTAGCGGGGGGGATACCCTCAAGGTAGATACGCAGTATTTT
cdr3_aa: CSAETSGGDTLKVDTQYF

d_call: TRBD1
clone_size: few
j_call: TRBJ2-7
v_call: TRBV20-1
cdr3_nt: TGCAGTGCTAGAGATGTGACAGGGGGCTACGAGCAGTACTTC
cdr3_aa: CSARDVTGGYEQYF

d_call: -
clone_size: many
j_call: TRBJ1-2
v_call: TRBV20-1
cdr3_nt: TGCAAACCAGGGTCCAACTATGGCTACACCTTC
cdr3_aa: CKPGSNYGYTF

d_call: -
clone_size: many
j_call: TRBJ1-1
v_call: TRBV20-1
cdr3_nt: TGCAGTGCATGGAGCACTGAAGCTTTCTTT
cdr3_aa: CSAWSTEAFF

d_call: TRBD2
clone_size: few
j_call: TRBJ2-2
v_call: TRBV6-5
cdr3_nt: TGTGCCAGCAGCTATAGCGGGGGGCTTACCGGGGAGCTGTTTTTT
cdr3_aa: CASSYSGGLTGELFF

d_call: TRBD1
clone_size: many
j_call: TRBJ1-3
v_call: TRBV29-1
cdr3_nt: TGCAGCGTTGAAGACAGGGGGCCTGGAAACACCATATATTTT
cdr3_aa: CSVEDRGPGNTIYF

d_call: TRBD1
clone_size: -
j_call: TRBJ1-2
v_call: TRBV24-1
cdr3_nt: TGTGCCACCAGTGATGGTAAACAGGGGGGCTATGGCTACACCTTC
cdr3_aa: CATSDGKQGGYGYTF

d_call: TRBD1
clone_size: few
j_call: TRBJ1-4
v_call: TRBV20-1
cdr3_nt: TGCAGTGCTCGGGACAGGGCCGGATTGAGACTGTTTTTT
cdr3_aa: CSARDRAGLRLFF

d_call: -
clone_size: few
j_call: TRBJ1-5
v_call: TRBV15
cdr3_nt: TGTGCCACCAGCAGAGGGGGCCTCGTTGGGGCTGCTCAGCCCCAGCATTTT
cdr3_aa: CATSRGGLVGAAQPQHF

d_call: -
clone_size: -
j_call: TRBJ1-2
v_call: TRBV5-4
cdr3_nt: TGTGCCAGCAGCTTAATTGTTCAGCGAACATCTAACTATGGCTACACCTTC
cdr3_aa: CASSLIVQRTSNYGYTF

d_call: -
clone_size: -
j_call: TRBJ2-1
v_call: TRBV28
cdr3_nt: TGTGCCAGCAGTGTCACAGCCTCCTACAATGAGCAGTTCTTC
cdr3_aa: CASSVTASYNEQFF

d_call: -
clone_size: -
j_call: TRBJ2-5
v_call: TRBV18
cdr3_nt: TGTGCCAGCTCACTCAATCAGCCGGAGACCCAGTACTTC
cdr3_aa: CASSLNQPETQYF